A single sample is the source of the 30 T cell receptor beta chains below, sequenced in a study of blood T cell repertoires in COVID-19. TCRdb's copy holds only in-frame clones and misses some; the assay was immunoSEQ multiplex PCR. The sample contains more than 80,000 clones, 86% of which appear only once. The sequenced sample was peripheral blood. Receptors originate from a man between 50 and 59 years old with active COVID-19.

V gene TRBV7-3 combines with J gene TRBJ2-5; the D gene is possibly TRBD2 (6 bases). Trimming removed 3 bases from V and 5 bases from J, with 13 bases in between. The CDR3 is 14 residues long. CDR1 is SGHTA and CDR2 is FQGTGA in the germline V gene. CDR3 in DNA: TGTGCCAGCAGCTTGAGGGGAGGCTCGGAGACCCAGTACTTC. Translation gives CASSLRGGSETQYF.

The rearrangement links TRBV12-3 or TRBV12-4 to TRBJ2-1; D uncertain. CDR3 size: 12 residues. V gave up 4 bases and J gave up 8 bases, with 9 bases separating them. CDR3 DNA sequence: TGTGCCAGCAGTTCCCTCAGGTATGAGCAGTTCTTC. It specifies CASSSLRYEQFF.

The chain has TRBV20-1 and TRBJ1-2; D is perhaps TRBD1 (5 bases). Germline CDR1 DFQATT, CDR2 SNEGSKA (reference sequence). Deletions cut 5 bases from V and 8 bases from J, with 12 bases between. The CDR3 sequence is 11 residues long. This CDR3 reads CSALGAVGYTF. The CDR3 nucleotides read TGCAGTGCTCTAGGGGCAGTCGGCTACACCTTC.

This rearrangement joins TRBV6-5 to TRBJ1-1; 10 nucleotides line up with TRBD1. This CDR3 region has 15 residues. Germline CDR1 is MNHEY and CDR2 is SVGAGI. V lost 0 bases and J lost 6; bases outside the gene matches: 4. The CDR3 nucleotides read TGTGCCAGCAGTTACTCGAGGGACAGGGGTGCTGAAGCTTTCTTT. Translation gives CASSYSRDRGAEAFF.

The chain joins TRBV19 to TRBJ1-4; 10 bases line up with TRBD1. The V and J ends lost 6 bases and 10 bases, in that order; junction bases with no gene match: 8. This CDR3 is built from 14 residues. In germline, CDR1 is LNHDA, CDR2 SQIVND (reference sequence). In DNA form, the CDR3 reads TGTGCCAGTAGGACAGGGGGCTTTTCGGGAAAACTGTTTTTT. The encoded protein is CASRTGGFSGKLFF.

This chain connects TRBV3-1 (or the pseudogene TRBV3-2) to TRBJ2-7, with 8 positions matching TRBD1. The CDR3 extends over 16 amino acids. Germline lookup yields CDR1 LGHDT and CDR2 YNNKEL (reference sequence). Unmatched junction bases numbered 9, after V lost 2 bases and J lost 3 bases. The CDR3 sequence: CASSQIRTGQLYEQYF. The CDR3 nucleotides read TGTGCCAGCAGCCAAATCCGGACAGGGCAACTCTACGAGCAGTACTTC.

V and J are TRBV27 and TRBJ1-2; 9 bases are shared with TRBD1. The V gene's germline CDR1 is MNHEY and CDR2 SMNVEV (reference sequence). The CDR3 has 14 residues. Unmatched junction bases numbered 6, after V lost 6 bases and J lost 4 bases. The CDR3 nucleotides are TGTGCCAGCAGGACAGGGGGGGGTCCCTATGGCTACACCTTC. Translation gives CASRTGGGPYGYTF.

This clone was counted a few times. This rearrangement joins TRBV12-3 or TRBV12-4 to TRBJ2-7, with 7 bases aligning to TRBD2. The ends lost 3 bases at V and 7 bases at J; junction bases unmatched: 6. The CDR3 extends over 13 amino acids. CDR3 in amino acids: CASSLTSPREQYF. The CDR3 DNA is TGTGCCAGCAGTTTGACTAGCCCCAGGGAGCAGTACTTC.

This clone came up once. This rearrangement joins TRBV6-5 to TRBJ2-5, with D maybe TRBD1 (6 bases). V was clipped by 6 bases and J by 2 bases, with 13 bases between them. The CDR3 extends over 14 amino acids. CDR1 and CDR2 from the germline V gene are MNHEY and SVGAGI. The CDR3 sequence is CASRDNRVQETQYF. In nucleotides, the CDR3 is TGTGCCAGCAGGGATAACAGGGTACAAGAGACCCAGTACTTC.

The CDR3 DNA sequence: TGTGCCAGCAGTTACGGACAGGGAGGTAACACTGAAGCTTTCTTT. Protein: CASSYGQGGNTEAFF. This chain links TRBV6-6 with TRBJ1-1; TRBD1 matches at 8 bases. Germline trimming cut 2 bases from V and 2 bases from J; bases unmatched to any gene: 4. Germline CDR1 is MNHNY and CDR2 is SVGAGI (reference sequence). This CDR3 contains 15 residues.

The V and J genes are TRBV3-1 (or the pseudogene TRBV3-2) and TRBJ2-5, with 8 bases identical to TRBD1. The V and J ends lost 0 bases and 0 bases, in that order; junction bases with no gene match: 6. The CDR3 is 17 amino acids. CDR1 and CDR2 (germline): LGHDT, YNNKEL (reference sequence). CDR3 residues: CASSQDPRTGYQETQYF. CDR3 coding DNA: TGTGCCAGCAGCCAAGATCCCCGGACAGGGTACCAAGAGACCCAGTACTTC.

The gene calls are TRBV27 and TRBJ1-4; 11 bases agree with TRBD1. J lost 8 bases, V lost 5 bases, and 10 bases had no gene match. The CDR3 extends over 16 amino acids. The V gene's germline CDR1 is MNHEY and CDR2 SMNVEV (reference sequence). CDR3 nucleotide sequence: TGTGCCAGCAGTACCCACCCGAGGGACAGGGGGGAAAAACTGTTTTTT. This sequence encodes CASSTHPRDRGEKLFF. Drawing the rest from reference TRBV27 and TRBJ1-4, the complete variable domain is EAQVTQNPRYLITVTGKKLTVTCSQNMNHEYMSWYRQDPGLGLRQIYYSMNVEVTDKGDVPEGYKVSRKEKRNFPLILESPSPNQTSLYFCASSTHPRDRGEKLFFGSGTQLSVL.

J is TRBJ1-2 and V is TRBV7-2; 9 positions agree with TRBD1. CDR3 length: 14 residues. Losses at the gene ends were 4 bases for V and 8 bases for J; bases not matched to a gene: 8. CDR1 is SGHTA, CDR2 FQGNSA, per germline. The CDR3 region has the DNA TGTGCCAGCAGCTCCCTAACAGGGGGCGGAGGCTACACCTTC. It specifies CASSSLTGGGGYTF.

The V and J genes are TRBV6-5 and TRBJ1-2; 9 positions match TRBD1. The CDR3 has 13 residues. V dropped 6 bases and J dropped 8; count of bases not matched to a gene: 7. The germline gives CDR1 MNHEY, CDR2 SVGAGI. The CDR3 DNA reads TGTGCCAGCAGCTCGGGACAGGGCGGCGGCTACACCTTC. It yields the protein CASSSGQGGGYTF.

The genes are TRBV5-4 and TRBJ1-2, with 8 bases that match TRBD1. J was trimmed by 2 bases and V by 0 bases; bases with no gene match: 9. The CDR3 is made up of 17 amino acids. The germline V gene encodes CDR1 SGHNT and CDR2 YYREEE (reference sequence). As DNA, the CDR3 is TGTGCCAGCAGCTTGGGTGGACAGGGAGGCATCAACTATGGCTACACCTTC. Its translation is CASSLGGQGGINYGYTF. Using reference TRBV5-4 and TRBJ1-2 for the parts outside the CDR3, the full variable domain is ETGVTQSPTHLIKTRGQQVTLRCSSQSGHNTVSWYQQALGQGPQFIFQYYREEENGRGNFPPRFSGLQFPNYSSELNVNALELDDSALYLCASSLGGQGGINYGYTFGSGTRLTVV.

The chain is built from TRBV6-6 and TRBJ1-1; possible D gene TRBD1, 6 bases. V lost 6 bases to trimming and J lost 2 bases, with 10 bases between them. CDR3 length: 13 residues. Germline CDR1 is MNHNY and CDR2 is SVGAGI (reference sequence). The CDR3 DNA reads TGTGCCAGCAGCCGGGACAAAAACACTGAAGCTTTCTTT. Translation: CASSRDKNTEAFF.

The chain links TRBV18 to TRBJ2-7, with 11 nucleotides matching TRBD1. Germline loops: CDR1 KGHSH, CDR2 LQKENI. V lost 3 bases and J lost 1; bases outside the gene matches: 2. The CDR3 extends over 15 amino acids. The CDR3 is CASSPGQGVSYEQYF. CDR3 DNA: TGTGCCAGCTCACCGGGACAGGGGGTTTCCTACGAGCAGTACTTC.

The rearrangement joins TRBV2 to TRBJ1-6; D perhaps matches TRBD1 (6 bases). This CDR3 has 17 amino acids. Germline V lookup: CDR1 SNHLY, CDR2 FYNNEI. Trimming pared 2 bases from V and 3 bases from J, leaving 14 bases between. The CDR3 is CASSEKWGHNYNSPLHF. CDR3 nucleotides: TGTGCCAGCAGTGAAAAATGGGGACACAACTATAATTCACCCCTCCACTTT.

The V and J genes are TRBV2 and TRBJ2-1; the D is unclear. Trimming removed 4 bases at V and 4 bases at J, with 8 bases between. Germline V gene sequence: CDR1 SNHLY, CDR2 FYNNEI. This CDR3 spans 13 amino acids. The CDR3, as DNA: TGTGCCAGCAGTGCAGTCGAATACAATGAGCAGTTCTTC. Translation: CASSAVEYNEQFF.

The chain combines TRBV27 with TRBJ1-4; 8 nucleotides align to TRBD1. J lost 8 bases, V lost 8 bases, and 10 bases had no gene match. Germline lookup yields CDR1 MNHEY and CDR2 SMNVEV (reference sequence). The CDR3 extends over 14 amino acids. CDR3 sequence reads: CASALTGAEEKLFF. The DNA of the CDR3 is TGTGCCAGCGCCTTGACAGGGGCAGAAGAAAAACTGTTTTTT.

The chain uses TRBV18 and TRBJ2-2, with D tentatively TRBD1 (7 bases). Germline assignment: CDR1 KGHSH and CDR2 LQKENI. CDR3 length: 14 residues. Trimming removed 5 bases from V and 6 bases from J, with 13 bases in between. The CDR3 DNA follows: TGTGCCAGCTCAGGCGACAGGGACTCCGGGGAGCTGTTTTTT. Translating it yields CASSGDRDSGELFF.

The genes are TRBV19 and TRBJ2-7; possibly TRBD2 for D (5 bases). Germline CDR1 LNHDA, CDR2 SQIVND (reference sequence). This CDR3 is built from 15 residues. V lost 3 bases, J lost 0 bases, and 12 bases lay in between. CDR3 sequence (DNA): TGTGCCAGTAGTATTCGGCCGGACTCCTCCTACGAGCAGTACTTC. It specifies CASSIRPDSSYEQYF.

The chain combines TRBV28 with TRBJ1-5; 9 bases fit TRBD1. J gave up 7 bases and V 5 bases, and 9 bases lay outside the gene matches. Germline-derived CDR1 and CDR2 are MDHEN and SYDVKM. CDR3 length: 15 residues. CDR3 coding DNA: TGTGCCAGCAGTCCTAACAGGGGGCTAGAGCAGCCCCAGCATTTT. This translates into CASSPNRGLEQPQHF.

The rearrangement links TRBV11-1 to TRBJ2-5; 11 positions match TRBD1. The V gene's germline CDR1 is SGHAT and CDR2 FQDESV (reference sequence). This CDR3 comprises 15 residues. After removal of 3 bases from V and 3 bases from J, the junction contained 3 bases not matched to a gene. The CDR3 DNA reads TGTGCCAGCAGCTTGGGACAGGGGGTAAAAGAGACCCAGTACTTC. Its protein product is CASSLGQGVKETQYF.

V gene TRBV10-3 combines with J gene TRBJ1-6, with 9 bases matching TRBD1. This CDR3 comprises 14 residues. With 5 bases clipped from V and 7 bases from J, the junction kept 3 bases outside the gene matches. Germline V gene sequence: CDR1 ENHRY, CDR2 SYGVKD. CDR3 bases: TGTGCCATCAGTTTCGACAGGGGGAATTCACCCCTCCACTTT. Translated, it gives CAISFDRGNSPLHF.

The V call is TRBV24-1, the J call TRBJ1-5; D uncertain. The germline V gene encodes CDR1 KGHDR and CDR2 SFDVKD. The CDR3 consists of 14 residues. V lost 4 bases and J 4 bases, leaving 10 bases between the germline ends. DNA for the CDR3: TGTGCCACCAGTGAAAAGGGAGGAAATCAGCCCCAGCATTTT. Translation: CATSEKGGNQPQHF.

The chain joins TRBV1 to TRBJ2-1; the D call in the table, TRBD2, was not verified against the DNA. TRBV1 is designated a pseudogene. There are 16 residues in the CDR3. CDR3 sequence: CTSTRPTASGNNEQFF. The CDR3 DNA is TGCACCAGCACCCGCCCGACGGCTAGCGGAAACAATGAGCAGTTCTTC.

V is TRBV9 and J is TRBJ2-2, with D unclear. V was clipped by 0 bases and J by 5 bases, with 11 bases between them. CDR1 and CDR2 (germline): SGDLS, YYNGEE. The CDR3 has 15 amino acids. The CDR3 nucleotides read TGTGCCAGCAGCGTAGGGCAGCCAGGAACCGGGGAGCTGTTTTTT. Translating gives CASSVGQPGTGELFF.

The V gene is TRBV7-3, the J gene TRBJ2-1, with 11 nucleotides matching TRBD1. Losses at the gene ends were 5 bases for V and 9 bases for J; bases not matched to a gene: 9. The CDR3 contains 15 residues. Germline V lookup: CDR1 SGHTA, CDR2 FQGTGA. The CDR3 loop reads CASSGQGALISEQFF. The CDR3 DNA follows: TGTGCCAGCAGCGGACAGGGGGCGCTTATAAGTGAGCAGTTCTTC.

For the CDR3, the DNA is TGTGCCAGCAGCACACAGGGATATGAGGGAGCTGAAGCTTTCTTT. As protein: CASSTQGYEGAEAFF. The V and J genes are TRBV7-3 and TRBJ1-1, with TRBD1 as a possible D gene (6 bases). Germline V gene lookup returns CDR1 SGHTA and CDR2 FQGTGA. The CDR3 extends over 15 amino acids. V lost 5 bases, J lost 6 bases, and 19 bases lay in between.